This T cell receptor (beta chain) comes out of a study of radiotherapy plus CTLA-4 blockade in lung cancer (dated by TCRdb to 2016 to 2019). Regarding the research as a whole: Among enrolled patients, approximately 17% had an objective response and approximately 30% reached disease control. What the authors observed across the whole study: Early dynamic changes in blood T cell clones, together with increased serum interferon-beta after radiation, were reported as the strongest predictors of response. After treatment with radiotherapy and ipilimumab, TCR clones that originated in tumors expanded in peripheral blood.

Library creation used the immunoSEQ multiplex PCR assay. TCRdb re-hosts the immuneACCESS table, in-frame sequences only. Its copies lack some clones; in the studies checked, an unresolved V gene accounts for under half of them, and the cause for the rest is not known. The sample includes 60,000 to 70,000 clones, with about four fifths observed a single time. The ten largest account for about 4.2% of the sample. Counted from cysteine to phenylalanine, this CDR3 has 15 amino acids. CDR3 DNA is the only sequence kept; it has 45 bases, read in frame from the first base. Between the V and J ends, shortened by 7 bases and 7 bases respectively, the junction contains 19 bases. The germline V gene (reference sequence) supplies CDR1 LNHDA and CDR2 SQIVND. A note on this clone: The antigen it recognizes is unknown. Per-base quality was not reported, and no clone a single base away is much larger than it.

Focal radiation therapy combined with CTLA-4 blockade (ipilimumab) was tested in patients with chemo-refractory metastatic non-small-cell lung cancer. The TCR was taken from a human donor with non-small cell lung cancer who had a partial response to radiotherapy plus ipilimumab. The sample was peripheral blood, taken from a patient treated with radiotherapy plus ipilimumab. The chain joins TRBV19 to TRBJ2-2; TRBD1 is a weak D gene call, 6 bases matching. The bases are TGTGCCAGTATGCACCGCAGGGGAGAGAGCGGGGAGCTGTTTTTT. Translated, this is CASMHRRGESGELFF.